The clone carrying this T cell receptor beta chain was recorded a few times. Its antigen is as yet unknown. The donors, nominally healthy at sampling, likely had unrecorded immune exposures. From germline, CDR1 is WSHSY and CDR2 SAAADI. Trimming cost V 8 bases and J 9 bases; bases outside gene matches: 13. CDR3 length: 14 residues. The PCR employed 60 Vbeta primers together with 13 Jbeta primers. Sequencing was performed with immunoSEQ multiplex PCR; in TCRdb, only in-frame clones are kept and a portion is missing. The sample includes over 150,000 clones, over 75% of them seen just once. This entry comes from a study of cytomegalovirus exposure and HLA in healthy donors. General study findings and limits: Presence/absence analyses supposed approximately even sequencing depth among donors.

This sequence was found in a man aged 35-49 years in good health and CMV-seronegative. Sequenced input: PBMCs. V is TRBV10-2 and J is TRBJ2-1, with 7 bases identical to TRBD2. Written as DNA, the CDR3 is TGCGCCAGCCGTAGCGGGTCCCTTCCCAGTGAGCAGTTCTTC. It translates to CASRSGSLPSEQFF.